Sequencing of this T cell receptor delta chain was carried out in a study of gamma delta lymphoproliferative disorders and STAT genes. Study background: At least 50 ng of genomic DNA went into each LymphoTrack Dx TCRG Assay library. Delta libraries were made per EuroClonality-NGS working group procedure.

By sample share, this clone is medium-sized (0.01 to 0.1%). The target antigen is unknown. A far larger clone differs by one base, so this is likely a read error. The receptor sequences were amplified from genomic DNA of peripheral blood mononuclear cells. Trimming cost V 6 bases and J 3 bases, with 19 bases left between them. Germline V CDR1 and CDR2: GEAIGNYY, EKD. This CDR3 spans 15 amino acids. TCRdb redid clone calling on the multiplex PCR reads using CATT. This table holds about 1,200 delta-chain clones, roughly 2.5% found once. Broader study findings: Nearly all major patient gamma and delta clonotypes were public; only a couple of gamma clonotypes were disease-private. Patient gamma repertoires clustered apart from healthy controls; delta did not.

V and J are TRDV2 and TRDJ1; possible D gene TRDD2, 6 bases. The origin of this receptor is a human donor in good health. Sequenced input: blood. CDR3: CACPLLQMDADKLIF. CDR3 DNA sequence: TGTGCCTGTCCCCTCCTACAGATGGACGCCGATAAACTCATCTTT.